Listed here are 18 T cell receptor beta chains from one sample, sequenced in a study of blood T cells in healthy people across ages. A second about 7 to 12 cycle PCR used barcoded and J-beta primers. MiXCR, applied by TCRdb to the 5' RACE reads, yields one record per CDR3 protein. The profile shows roughly 800,000 distinct CDR3 sequences, 25% of them singletons. The same specimen was also included in a second study, on T cells of mothers and their children.

The sequencing sample was made of blood. The receptor source for this set is a boy younger than 18 in good health.

This clonotype was found a few times. V is TRBV29-1 and J is TRBJ2-5; no firm D call. The last part of the DNA fits TRBJ2-1 better; the J call may be wrong. Per germline, CDR1 SQVTM and CDR2 ANQGSEA. This CDR3 has 12 residues. The CDR3 DNA sequence: TGCAGCGTTGAGTCACTGGGCAATGAGCAGTTCTTC. Protein product: CSVESLGNEQFF.

The rearrangement uses TRBV12-3 or TRBV12-4 and TRBJ1-3; no clear D. The V and J ends lost 3 bases and 7 bases respectively, with 13 bases between them. This CDR3 has 14 residues. The CDR3: CASSLDRLLNTIYF. The CDR3 DNA is TGTGCCAGCAGTTTGGATCGGTTGTTGAACACCATATATTTT.

The chain recombines TRBV30 with TRBJ1-3; no clear D gene. CDR1 GTSNPN and CDR2 SVGIG come from the germline V gene (reference sequence). CDR3 length: 14 residues. Trimming stripped 5 bases from V and 0 bases from J, with 11 bases between. The DNA of the CDR3 is TGTGCCTGGGAAGGAGGTAACTCTGGAAACACCATATATTTT. Protein product: CAWEGGNSGNTIYF.

This clonotype was seen a few times. This rearrangement joins TRBV5-1 to TRBJ2-3; D unresolved. CDR3 length: 13 amino acids. V lost 5 bases, J lost 0 bases, and 7 bases lay in between. Germline lookup yields CDR1 SGHRS and CDR2 YFSETQ. The DNA of the CDR3 is TGCGCCAGCAGTGTCCGTAGCACAGATACGCAGTATTTT. It translates to CASSVRSTDTQYF.

The chain is built from TRBV9 and TRBJ1-2; a possible D gene is TRBD1 (6 bases). The CDR3 is made up of 13 amino acids. The germline CDR1 and CDR2 sequences are SGDLS and YYNGEE. The V end was cut by 2 bases, the J end by 8 bases, with 13 bases between. CDR3 sequence reads: CASSVNRERGYTF. The CDR3 DNA is TGTGCCAGCAGCGTTAACAGGGAACGGGGCTACACCTTC.

In its sample, this clonotype was seen a few times. J is TRBJ2-7 and V is TRBV7-2; possible D gene TRBD2, 5 bases. The CDR3 is made up of 16 amino acids. The germline gives CDR1 SGHTA, CDR2 FQGNSA. Trimming cost V 2 bases and J 3 bases, with 17 bases left between them. CDR3 protein: CASSLRLSGHVYEQYF. The CDR3 region has the DNA TGTGCCAGCAGCTTAAGGCTCAGCGGTCATGTCTACGAGCAGTACTTC.

This clonotype was observed a handful of times. The DNA for the CDR3 is TGTGCCAGCAGTGATAACCGACCCGGCCTAGCGGGAGGCAACACCGGGGAGCTGTTTTTT. Amino acid sequence: CASSDNRPGLAGGNTGELFF. This rearrangement joins TRBV28 to TRBJ2-2; 11 bases align to TRBD2. The CDR3 is 20 residues long. Germline V gene data show CDR1 as MDHEN and CDR2 as SYDVKM. Trimming removed 5 bases from V and 2 bases from J; junction bases left unmatched: 16.

This clonotype was found a few times. This chain joins TRBV6-1 and TRBJ2-2; 8 bases line up with TRBD1. CDR3 length: 16 amino acids. Losses at the gene ends were 6 bases for V and 1 base for J; bases not matched to a gene: 7. CDR1 is MNHNS and CDR2 is SASEGT in the germline V gene. CDR3 coding DNA: TGTGCCAGCAGAACAACGGGACAGGAGAACACCGGGGAGCTGTTTTTT. Translating it yields CASRTTGQENTGELFF.

The chain employs TRBV29-1 and TRBJ2-3; D is undetermined. The germline V gene has CDR1 SQVTM and CDR2 ANQGSEA. CDR3 length: 12 residues. The V and J ends lost 0 bases and 6 bases respectively, with 7 bases between them. The CDR3 DNA reads TGCAGCGTTGAAGATGGGCGGGATACGCAGTATTTT. Translated, it gives CSVEDGRDTQYF.

A remark on this clonotype: Germline is not matched at one junction end, which may reflect a read error. The V and J genes are TRBV6-5 and TRBJ1-2; tentatively, D is TRBD1 (6 bases). The CDR3 runs 14 residues. Germline CDR1 and CDR2: MNHEY and SVGAGI. The chain's CDR3 is CASSHEKTGVGVIF. In DNA, the CDR3 is TGTGCCAGCAGCCACGAGAAGACAGGAGTAGGGGTGATTTTC.

This sequence joins TRBV6-5 and TRBJ1-3; D uncertain. With 0 bases removed from V and 0 bases from J, the gap between germline ends came to 12 bases. This CDR3 contains 17 residues. Germline-derived CDR1 and CDR2 are MNHEY and SVGAGI. The CDR3 region has the DNA TGTGCCAGCAGTTACTCGAAGACGGCGAGCTCTGGAAACACCATATATTTT. Translation: CASSYSKTASSGNTIYF.

This clonotype was observed a few times. This chain connects TRBV21-1 to TRBJ1-3; the D call of TRBD1 is as the table states it, not checked on the DNA. TRBV21-1 is an annotated pseudogene. The CDR3 is made up of 19 amino acids. For the CDR3, the DNA is TGTGCCAGCAGCAAAGCTGTATGCACAGGGGGCGCGGGAGGAAACACCATATATTTT. It is translated as CASSKAVCTGGAGGNTIYF.

The chain couples TRBV4-1 to TRBJ1-2, with a possible D match to TRBD1 (6 bases). The CDR3 extends over 17 amino acids. CDR1 and CDR2 from the germline V gene are MGHRA and YSYEKL. The V end lost 6 bases, the J end lost 4 bases, and 24 bases lay between the germline ends. This CDR3 reads CASSPFGGTLGSYGYTF. The CDR3 DNA reads as TGCGCCAGCAGTCCCTTTGGGGGGACACTTGGGAGCTATGGCTACACCTTC.

This chain joins TRBV9 and TRBJ2-6, with 7 nucleotides matching TRBD1. V was clipped by 5 bases and J by 0 bases; unmatched bases: 8. This CDR3 region has 17 residues. Germline CDR1 is SGDLS and CDR2 is YYNGEE. DNA for the CDR3: TGTGCCAGCAGAGGCCGGGACAGCCTCTCTGGGGCCAACGTCCTGACTTTC. Amino acids: CASRGRDSLSGANVLTF.

This clonotype was counted between two and nine times. Compared with germline, one end of the junction differs, possibly owing to a read error. The chain recombines TRBV28 with TRBJ2-5, with 13 bases identical to TRBD2. Per the germline V gene, CDR1 is MDHEN and CDR2 is SYDVKM. The CDR3 runs 19 residues. The CDR3 sequence is CASSLETSGGSSSYNERFF. The CDR3 DNA reads as TGTGCCAGCAGCCTAGAGACTAGCGGGGGGTCCAGCTCCTACAATGAGCGGTTCTTC.

The sample holds a few counts of this clonotype. V is TRBV7-8 and J is TRBJ2-5; D is undetermined. The germline gives CDR1 SGHVS, CDR2 FQNEAQ. The CDR3 loop spans 14 amino acids. The germline V and J ends were trimmed by 5 bases and 5 bases, with 15 bases remaining between them. The CDR3 sequence is CASSVVPRRETQYF. The CDR3 DNA reads TGTGCCAGCAGCGTCGTACCCCGACGGGAGACCCAGTACTTC. The variable domain in full, completed from reference TRBV7-8 and TRBJ2-5, reads GAGVSQSPRYKVAKRGQDVALRCDPISGHVSLFWYQQALGQGPEFLTYFQNEAQLDKSGLPSDRFFAERPEGSVSTLKIQRTQQEDSAVYLCASSVVPRRETQYFGPGTRLLVL.

The rearrangement links TRBV4-1 to TRBJ2-7; 10 bases are a match to TRBD1. The CDR3 runs 15 residues. The germline gives CDR1 MGHRA, CDR2 YSYEKL. V lost 3 bases, J lost 6 bases, and 8 bases stayed unmatched. The chain's CDR3 is CASSHAGTGVFEQYF. The CDR3, as DNA: TGCGCCAGCAGCCATGCCGGGACAGGGGTGTTCGAGCAGTACTTC.

There are a few counts of this clonotype. A much larger clone differs from this one at a single base, so this may be a read error. The genes are TRBV7-2 and TRBJ2-1; 10 nucleotides align to TRBD2. Germline V gives CDR1 SGHTA, CDR2 FQGNSA. Trimming cost V 4 bases and J 6 bases; bases outside gene matches: 6. The CDR3 loop spans 15 amino acids. CDR3 sequence (DNA): TGTGCCAGCAGCTCGGGACTAGCGACAGTCAATGAGCAGTTCTTC. Encoded protein: CASSSGLATVNEQFF.